The rows below give T cell receptor beta chains drawn from one sample of a study of blood T cell repertoires in COVID-19. Method: immunoSEQ multiplex PCR; TCRdb's copy keeps in-frame clones and lacks some. The data show over 200,000 clones, 80% to 95% seen once. The sequencing input was peripheral blood. Every receptor here comes from a person aged 18 to 29 with COVID-19, enrolled during active disease. The CDR3 runs from the conserved cysteine through the conserved F or W.

J,V,CDR3
TRBJ2-1,TRBV14,CASSQGLLAGATDEQFF
TRBJ2-7,TRBV4-3,CASSQYRDTSYEQYF
TRBJ1-1,TRBV19,CASSMGGSDTEAFF
TRBJ1-5,TRBV19,CASSQGQPYSNQPQHF
TRBJ1-2,TRBV29-1,CSANSQGQAASYTF
TRBJ1-2,TRBV24-1,CATSVGGGGADGYTF
TRBJ1-1,TRBV2,CASGNLGLNTEAFF
TRBJ2-1,TRBV6-5,CASSYGREQFF
TRBJ1-2,TRBV29-1,CSALHPGTASLGYTF
TRBJ1-1,TRBV7-8,CASSTQGAGTEAFF
TRBJ1-2,TRBV19,CASSQDSYNYGYTF
TRBJ1-5,TRBV5-4,CASSLGQGIGEPQHF
TRBJ2-2,TRBV6-5,CASSWAGGSTGELFF
TRBJ1-2,TRBV29-1,CSVHEGDRDLGGYTF
TRBJ2-6,TRBV4-1,CASSQPPTGGANVLTF
TRBJ2-1,TRBV7-9,CASSLIANYNEQFF
TRBJ2-1,TRBV4-2,CASSQDQGGSYNEQFF
TRBJ2-2,TRBV24-1,CATSDLPASGRNRAGELFF
TRBJ2-3,TRBV11-2,CASSFGTSGDTQYF
TRBJ1-4,TRBV28,CASSRYEKLFF
TRBJ2-7,TRBV5-1,CASSAGDRDSYEQYF
TRBJ2-1,TRBV11-2,CASSTPGGLRLF
TRBJ2-7,TRBV6-5,CASSFSGDRGFYEQYF
TRBJ2-7,TRBV12-3/TRBV12-4,CASSPGTRYEQYF
TRBJ2-3,TRBV9,CASSVGDSPDTQYF
TRBJ2-7,TRBV9,CASSGEAGSSLGEQYF
TRBJ2-1,TRBV19,CASSSGGNNEQFF
TRBJ2-7,TRBV29-1,CSATGGTGGYYEQYF
TRBJ1-6,TRBV6-5,CASSYGASSYNSPLHF
TRBJ2-3,TRBV5-1,CASSLTPSGSDTDTQYF
TRBJ1-2,TRBV30,CAWSVRHSYGYTF
TRBJ1-1,TRBV10-3,CAISENAGGTEAFF
TRBJ1-1,TRBV14,CASSQAPGDEAFF
TRBJ2-1,TRBV18,CASSPPGLAGGGEQFF
TRBJ1-1,TRBV4-1,CASSQERGSQNTEAFF
TRBJ1-5,TRBV15,CATSRAPYSNQPQHF
TRBJ2-5,TRBV6-6,CASSKQGGGQETQYF
TRBJ1-6,TRBV19,CASSRPLGANNSPLHF
TRBJ1-5,TRBV19,CASSIRGPQHF
TRBJ2-7,TRBV24-1,CATSAQAGEQYF
TRBJ2-3,TRBV7-9,CASSFFGGVSTDTQYF
TRBJ1-6,TRBV7-2,CASSLEGAGLGSPLHF
TRBJ2-7,TRBV5-1,CASSPDREIYEQYF
TRBJ2-6,TRBV5-4,CASSFGLTGANVLTF
TRBJ2-7,TRBV24-1,CATSDPLRDNSYEQYF
TRBJ2-7,TRBV30,CAWTIPDGNEQYF
TRBJ1-1,TRBV19,CASSYGTGLPMNTEAFF
TRBJ1-3,TRBV6-6,CASRGADTSGNTIYF
TRBJ2-7,TRBV27,CASSSVLAGVFYEQYF
TRBJ1-1,TRBV6-5,CASSYTSGEGTEAFF
TRBJ1-2,TRBV28,CASIPIRGNGYTF
TRBJ2-5,TRBV28,CASRPGLAGVRETQYF
TRBJ2-3,TRBV13,CASSSNGLAGGRSTDTQYF
TRBJ2-1,TRBV11-2,CASSKGLAGAQNNEQFF
TRBJ2-4,TRBV27,CASSFSVGDRGENIQYF
TRBJ2-7,TRBV7-6,CASSLETGAAYEQYF
TRBJ2-1,TRBV5-1,CASSPAGVREQFF